This entry lists 21 T cell receptor beta chains sequenced from one sample in a study of blood T cell repertoires in COVID-19. This table comes from immunoSEQ multiplex PCR, and its TCRdb copy is limited to in-frame clones, with some not included. This repertoire shows around 20,000 clones, approximately 90% found once; its top ten account for 9.8%. What was sequenced was peripheral blood. Receptors originate from a man aged 35 to 55 with active COVID-19.

The chain combines TRBV12-3 or TRBV12-4 with TRBJ1-1; D gene uncertain. The CDR3 extends over 12 amino acids. Trimming removed 5 bases from V and 6 bases from J, with 10 bases in between. The CDR3: CASSRPRAEAFF. Here the CDR3 DNA reads TGTGCCAGCAGTCGACCCCGGGCTGAAGCTTTCTTT.

The genes are TRBV9 and TRBJ2-3, with TRBD2 identical over 11 bases. Germline lookup yields CDR1 SGDLS and CDR2 YYNGEE. The V gene end was trimmed by 2 bases and the J gene end by 1 base; junction bases not matched to a gene: 6. The CDR3 totals 17 residues. This chain's CDR3 is CASSVRSGLAGTDTQYF. CDR3 coding DNA: TGTGCCAGCAGCGTCCGATCGGGACTAGCGGGCACAGATACGCAGTATTTT.

This sequence joins TRBV5-4 and TRBJ2-3, with 9 bases matching TRBD2. Trimming cost V 3 bases and J 1 base; bases outside gene matches: 6. This CDR3 has 16 residues. From germline, CDR1 is SGHNT and CDR2 YYREEE (reference sequence). The CDR3 region has the DNA TGTGCCAGCAGCTCGACTAGCGGAGGGGGCACAGATACGCAGTATTTT. This gives the protein CASSSTSGGGTDTQYF.

The chain uses TRBV3-1 (or the pseudogene TRBV3-2) and TRBJ2-5, with 7 bases matching TRBD2. The CDR3 has 15 residues. CDR1 LGHDT and CDR2 YNNKEL come from the germline V gene (reference sequence). V shed 0 bases, J shed 5 bases, and the junction held 6 bases outside the gene matches. The CDR3 coding sequence is TGTGCCAGCAGCCAAGATTGGCGGGAGATGGAGACCCAGTACTTC. It yields the protein CASSQDWREMETQYF.

The chain recombines TRBV28 with TRBJ2-7; 7 bases map to TRBD1. The CDR3 loop spans 15 amino acids. Germline V gives CDR1 MDHEN, CDR2 SYDVKM. V was pared by 6 bases and J by 0 bases, with 8 bases of the junction left unmatched. Here the CDR3 DNA reads TGTGCCAGCAGAGACCGGGACAGAAGCTCCTACGAGCAGTACTTC. Amino acids: CASRDRDRSSYEQYF. Based on the CDR3 plus reference TRBV28 and TRBJ2-7, the full variable domain is DVKVTQSSRYLVKRTGEKVFLECVQDMDHENMFWYRQDPGLGLRLIYFSYDVKMKEKGDIPEGYSVSREKKERFSLILESASTNQTSMYLCASRDRDRSSYEQYFGPGTRLTVT.

This sequence joins TRBV6-5 and TRBJ1-1; 7 nucleotides match TRBD1. The V gene end was trimmed by 0 bases and the J gene end by 4 bases; junction bases not matched to a gene: 5. This CDR3 is built from 15 residues. Germline CDR1 MNHEY, CDR2 SVGAGI. CDR3 DNA: TGTGCCAGCAGTTACTCGACAGGGACCCCCACTGAAGCTTTCTTT. Its protein product is CASSYSTGTPTEAFF.

The count of this clone is one. The V call is TRBV18, the J call TRBJ1-5; 9 bases match TRBD1. The CDR3 loop spans 16 amino acids. The germline CDR1 and CDR2 sequences are KGHSH and LQKENI. J was trimmed by 7 bases and V by 0 bases; bases with no gene match: 7. CDR3 DNA sequence: TGTGCCAGCTCACCACCGCTTACAGGGGGCAGGCAGCCCCAGCATTTT. Translation: CASSPPLTGGRQPQHF.

This clone was seen only once. The chain has TRBV7-2 and TRBJ2-7; 14 bases align to TRBD2. The CDR3 is 16 residues long. V lost 6 bases and J lost 3; bases outside the gene matches: 7. Germline V gene data show CDR1 as SGHTA and CDR2 as FQGNSA. In DNA, the CDR3 is TGTGCCAGCAGTCGGACTAGCGGGAGGCCATACTACGAGCAGTACTTC. Translation: CASSRTSGRPYYEQYF.

In its sample, this clone was seen a few times. The gene calls are TRBV30 and TRBJ2-7; 11 nucleotides agree with TRBD1. The junction had 11 bases not matched to a gene; V was cut back by 6 bases and J by 4 bases. The CDR3 length is 15 residues. Germline assignment: CDR1 GTSNPN and CDR2 SVGIG (reference sequence). CDR3 in DNA: TGTGCCTGTCCTCGGGGGGACAGGGGGATATACGAGCAGTACTTC. The encoded protein is CACPRGDRGIYEQYF.

CDR3 in amino acids: CASSSGGLGVEQYF. CDR3 DNA: TGTGCCAGCAGTTCTGGGGGACTAGGGGTCGAGCAGTACTTC. V and J are TRBV6-5 and TRBJ2-7; 8 nucleotides agree with TRBD2. V gave up 4 bases and J gave up 6 bases; unmatched junction bases: 8. Looked up from germline, CDR1 is MNHEY and CDR2 is SVGAGI. The CDR3 has 14 residues.

The chain is built from TRBV30 and TRBJ2-2, with TRBD2 matching over 9 bases. The CDR3 sequence is 15 residues long. The germline gives CDR1 GTSNPN, CDR2 SVGIG (reference sequence). Trimming took 2 bases from V and 4 from J; bases not matched to a gene: 5. CDR3: CAWSLLAGLTGELFF. The CDR3 bases are TGTGCCTGGAGTCTACTAGCGGGCCTCACCGGGGAGCTGTTTTTT.

This clone was counted a single time. The chain carries TRBV6-1 and TRBJ1-1, with a tentative D call TRBD1 (5 bases). The CDR3 runs to 17 residues. The ends were cut back, 2 bases at V and 0 bases at J, with 16 bases in the middle. CDR1 and CDR2 (germline): MNHNS, SASEGT. The CDR3 sequence is CASSEPLQDPMNTEAFF. The CDR3 nucleotides read TGTGCCAGCAGTGAACCCCTACAGGATCCCATGAACACTGAAGCTTTCTTT.

The chain is built from TRBV7-6 and TRBJ1-6; the D is unclear. This CDR3 has 17 amino acids. Looked up from germline, CDR1 is SGHVS and CDR2 is FNYEAQ. Trimming took 5 bases from V and 6 from J, leaving 20 bases between them. The CDR3 spells CASSPFREGVTNSPLHF. The CDR3 nucleotides read TGTGCCAGCAGCCCATTCCGGGAGGGCGTCACTAATTCACCCCTCCACTTT.

The rearrangement joins TRBV7-2 to TRBJ2-7, with 8 bases fitting TRBD1. Germline CDR1 SGHTA, CDR2 FQGNSA. With V trimmed by 5 bases and J by 10 bases, 7 bases remained unmatched. The CDR3 contains 12 residues. The CDR3 DNA follows: TGTGCCAGCAGCGTAACAGGGGGTCGACAGTACTTC. Translation gives CASSVTGGRQYF.

The chain uses TRBV27 and TRBJ2-2, with D hard to call. This CDR3 comprises 13 residues. Germline loops: CDR1 MNHEY, CDR2 SMNVEV (reference sequence). Trimming took 6 bases from V and 9 from J, leaving 14 bases between them. CDR3 in amino acids: CASSPLGVRELFF. In nucleotides, the CDR3 is TGTGCCAGCAGCCCATTAGGAGTCCGGGAGCTGTTTTTT.

By sample share, this clone is medium-sized. The chain has TRBV29-1 and TRBJ2-7, with D maybe TRBD2 (5 bases). Between the trimmed V and J ends, which lost 0 bases and 9 bases, there was a span of 9 bases. Germline V gene sequence: CDR1 SQVTM, CDR2 ANQGSEA. CDR3 length: 11 residues. The CDR3 is CSVEDGIGQYF. As DNA, the CDR3 is TGCAGCGTTGAAGACGGGATCGGGCAGTACTTC.

The genes are TRBV27 and TRBJ1-1, with 9 bases lining up with TRBD1. CDR3 length: 15 amino acids. The V gene's germline CDR1 is MNHEY and CDR2 SMNVEV (reference sequence). The V gene end was trimmed by 2 bases and the J gene end by 5 bases; junction bases not matched to a gene: 6. The CDR3 coding sequence is TGTGCCAGCAGTTTAACAGGGGGCAGAATTACTGAAGCTTTCTTT. Translating it yields CASSLTGGRITEAFF.

J is TRBJ2-1 and V is TRBV3-1 (or the pseudogene TRBV3-2), with TRBD2 matching over 9 bases. V trimming: 4 bases; J trimming: 8 bases; junction bases outside the gene matches: 3. CDR1 and CDR2 from the germline V gene are LGHDT and YNNKEL (reference sequence). This CDR3 is built from 13 residues. CDR3 residues: CASSRGRGDEQFF. The CDR3 DNA reads as TGTGCCAGCAGCCGCGGGAGGGGGGATGAGCAGTTCTTC.

The rearrangement uses TRBV20-1 and TRBJ1-6; 7 positions agree with TRBD1. Germline V lookup: CDR1 DFQATT, CDR2 SNEGSKA (reference sequence). V was pared by 3 bases and J by 8 bases, with 1 base of the junction left unmatched. This CDR3 comprises 12 residues. The CDR3 sequence: CSASTGDSPLHF. CDR3 DNA sequence: TGCAGTGCTAGTACAGGGGATTCACCCCTCCACTTT.

In this sample, this clone turned up once. V and J are TRBV5-5 and TRBJ2-1; TRBD2 agrees at 9 bases. The germline CDR1 and CDR2 sequences are SGHKS and YYEKEE (reference sequence). The CDR3 extends over 15 amino acids. V was clipped by 2 bases and J by 4 bases; unmatched bases: 4. As DNA, the CDR3 is TGTGCCAGCAGCTTAACGCGGGAGGGATACAATGAGCAGTTCTTC. Translation: CASSLTREGYNEQFF.

V gene TRBV7-2 combines with J gene TRBJ2-5, with 7 nucleotides matching TRBD1. The CDR3 is 14 residues long. CDR1 and CDR2 (germline): SGHTA, FQGNSA. V trimming: 7 bases; J trimming: 3 bases; junction bases outside the gene matches: 8. The DNA of the CDR3 is TGTGCCAGCACGGGACAGCCATTAAAAGAGACCCAGTACTTC. This gives the protein CASTGQPLKETQYF.